The 30 T cell receptor beta chains presented below share a single source sample, sequenced in a study of T cell repertoires in cytomegalovirus infection (dated by TCRdb to the late 2010s). Sequencing instrument: Illumina HiSeq 1500. Using fastp at Q25 and MiXCR, TCRdb reprocessed the public reads and kept productive beta chains. CDR3 protein duplicates are merged, each entry listing the most common genes and DNA. Present in this sample are approximately 750,000 distinct CDR3 sequences, less than 40% of which were seen just once. The biggest ten clones account for about 2.8% of the sample. Sequencing was performed on PBMCs. The origin of the receptors is a human donor in good health (CMV status not recorded). Some clones in this sample may be carry-over from other donors' samples.

The sample holds a few counts of this clonotype. The chain employs TRBV28 and TRBJ2-7, with a tentative D call TRBD1 (7 bases). Germline V CDR1 and CDR2: MDHEN, SYDVKM. The CDR3 totals 14 residues. V lost 4 bases to trimming and J lost 3 bases, with 13 bases between them. CDR3 loop: CASSYPQGGYEQYF. DNA for the CDR3: TGTGCCAGCAGTTATCCGCAGGGGGGCTACGAGCAGTACTTC.

This clonotype was detected many times. This chain connects TRBV7-2 to TRBJ2-1; D is uncertain. V lost 5 bases, J lost 9 bases, and 14 bases lay in between. The CDR3 totals 13 residues. CDR1 and CDR2 from the germline V gene are SGHTA and FQGNSA. CDR3 sequence (DNA): TGTGCCAGCAGCGACGATAAAGATAGTGAGCAGTTCTTC. Its translation is CASSDDKDSEQFF.

The rearrangement links TRBV7-2 to TRBJ2-3, with 8 bases lining up with TRBD2. V lost 0 bases and J lost 5; bases outside the gene matches: 13. This CDR3 comprises 18 residues. The germline V gene has CDR1 SGHTA and CDR2 FQGNSA. CDR3 DNA sequence: TGTGCCAGCAGCTTAGCGCTCTCGAGCGGGAGCGCAAAAGATACGCAGTATTTT. Its protein is CASSLALSSGSAKDTQYF. The whole variable domain, remainder taken from reference TRBV7-2 and TRBJ2-3, is GAGVSQSPSNKVTEKGKDVELRCDPISGHTALYWYRQSLGQGLEFLIYFQGNSAPDKSGLPSDRFSAERTGGSVSTLTIQRTQQEDSAVYLCASSLALSSGSAKDTQYFGPGTRLTVL.

This clonotype was seen at least ten times. This rearrangement joins TRBV7-2 to TRBJ2-1; 9 nucleotides line up with TRBD2. The CDR3 totals 17 residues. The trim removed 2 bases at V and 8 bases at J, leaving 13 bases unmatched. Germline-derived CDR1 and CDR2 are SGHTA and FQGNSA. The CDR3 region has the DNA TGTGCCAGCAGCTTAACTCTGGGACTAGCCCCCCGGCATGAGCAGTTCTTC. It encodes CASSLTLGLAPRHEQFF.

In this sample, this clonotype turned up many times. This CDR3 reads CASSFRHPGSYEQYF. The CDR3 DNA is TGTGCCAGCAGCTTCCGACACCCTGGCTCCTACGAGCAGTACTTC. The genes are TRBV7-2 and TRBJ2-7; D call uncertain. With 3 bases removed from V and 0 bases from J, the gap between germline ends came to 12 bases. CDR1 and CDR2 from the germline V gene are SGHTA and FQGNSA. This CDR3 is built from 15 residues.

The CDR3 coding sequence is TGTGCCAGCGAGTCTAGCGGGATCAGTTGGGGATTTAGCACAGATACGCAGTATTTT. Translation: CASESSGISWGFSTDTQYF. The chain couples TRBV2 to TRBJ2-3; 9 nucleotides agree with TRBD2. The CDR3 is 19 amino acids. V shed 8 bases and J 0 bases; nucleotides not matched to a gene: 18. The germline V gene encodes CDR1 SNHLY and CDR2 FYNNEI.

This clonotype has just a few counts. The chain combines TRBV7-9 with TRBJ1-3, with D hard to call. V dropped 5 bases and J dropped 2 bases, with 7 bases sitting between them. The CDR3 length is 13 residues. Germline V lookup: CDR1 SEHNR, CDR2 FQNEAQ (reference sequence). CDR3 coding DNA: TGTGCCAGCAGCAAGGTAGCTGGAAACACCATATATTTT. Its protein product is CASSKVAGNTIYF.

With regard to this clonotype: Just one base apart from a much larger clone, this may be a read error. The rearrangement links TRBV4-1 to TRBJ2-7; D may be TRBD2 (6 bases). CDR3 length: 13 residues. Per the germline V gene, CDR1 is MGHRA and CDR2 is YSYEKL. V was trimmed by 3 bases and J by 7 bases, leaving 13 bases between them. Written as DNA, the CDR3 is TGCGCCAGCAGCCACGTTGGGACTTGGGAGCAGTACTTC. Its protein is CASSHVGTWEQYF.

In this sample, this clonotype turned up many times. The chain is built from TRBV7-6 and TRBJ1-5; D is ambiguous. CDR1 and CDR2 (germline): SGHVS, FNYEAQ. The CDR3 covers 18 residues. The germline V and J ends were trimmed by 2 bases and 3 bases, with 20 bases remaining between them. The CDR3 DNA sequence: TGTGCCAGCAGCTTAAGCCCTACTAGCTCCAGTAACAATCAGCCCCAGCATTTT. Its protein is CASSLSPTSSSNNQPQHF.

Ten or more counts support this clonotype. The chain combines TRBV7-9 with TRBJ2-1; D not resolved. The germline V and J ends were trimmed by 5 bases and 8 bases, with 13 bases remaining between them. The CDR3 loop spans 13 amino acids. CDR1 SEHNR and CDR2 FQNEAQ come from the germline V gene (reference sequence). The CDR3 coding sequence is TGTGCCAGCAGCGCGACTCAGATGGATGAGCAGTTCTTC. Translating it yields CASSATQMDEQFF. Together with reference TRBV7-9 and TRBJ2-1, the CDR3 gives the full variable domain: DTGVSQNPRHKITKRGQNVTFRCDPISEHNRLYWYRQTLGQGPEFLTYFQNEAQLEKSRLLSDRFSAERPKGSFSTLEIQRTEQGDSAMYLCASSATQMDEQFFGPGTRLTVL.

This clonotype showed up just once. This may stem from a read error, because a much larger clone lies one nucleotide away. The rearrangement joins TRBV7-2 to TRBJ2-3; possible D gene TRBD1, 5 bases. Per the germline V gene, CDR1 is SGHTA and CDR2 is FQGNSA. The CDR3 runs to 16 residues. The CDR3 DNA sequence: TGTGCCAGCAGCCCGCAGGGTCTGAGAGGCACAGATACGAAGTATTTT. Its protein is CASSPQGLRGTDTKYF. Combining the CDR3 with reference TRBV7-2 and TRBJ2-3 gives the whole variable domain GAGVSQSPSNKVTEKGKDVELRCDPISGHTALYWYRQSLGQGLEFLIYFQGNSAPDKSGLPSDRFSAERTGGSVSTLTIQRTQQEDSAVYLCASSPQGLRGTDTKYFGPGTRLTVL.

The chain joins TRBV7-8 to TRBJ1-1, with 8 bases that match TRBD1. Germline V gives CDR1 SGHVS, CDR2 FQNEAQ. J gave up 1 base and V 5 bases, and 6 bases lay outside the gene matches. The CDR3 is made up of 15 amino acids. CDR3 region: CASSVTGAQNTEAFF. The CDR3 DNA sequence: TGTGCCAGCAGCGTGACAGGGGCGCAGAACACTGAAGCTTTCTTT. Full variable domain (remainder filled in from reference TRBV7-8 and TRBJ1-1): GAGVSQSPRYKVAKRGQDVALRCDPISGHVSLFWYQQALGQGPEFLTYFQNEAQLDKSGLPSDRFFAERPEGSVSTLKIQRTQQEDSAVYLCASSVTGAQNTEAFFGQGTRLTVV.

CDR3 sequence: CASSSGQGYSNQPQHF. CDR3 bases: TGTGCCAGCAGTTCCGGACAGGGCTATAGCAATCAGCCCCAGCATTTT. The chain uses TRBV12-3 or TRBV12-4 and TRBJ1-5, with 8 bases lining up with TRBD1. V dropped 4 bases and J dropped 0; count of bases not matched to a gene: 5. This CDR3 contains 16 residues.

The chain uses TRBV19 and TRBJ1-5; D is possibly TRBD1 (6 bases). V lost 4 bases and J 7 bases, leaving 17 bases between the germline ends. This CDR3 is built from 15 residues. CDR1 is LNHDA and CDR2 is SQIVND in the germline V gene (reference sequence). The CDR3 protein is CASSTLTRGGQPQHF. As DNA, the CDR3 is TGTGCCAGTAGTACCCTTACCAGGGGCGGGCAGCCCCAGCATTTT.

This clonotype was recorded at least ten times. The chain links TRBV6-1 to TRBJ1-3, with a possible D match to TRBD1 (5 bases). The CDR3 sequence is 13 residues long. From germline, CDR1 is MNHNS and CDR2 SASEGT. Deletions cut 5 bases from V and 5 bases from J, with 10 bases between. The CDR3 is CASSYDRRNTIYF. The CDR3 region has the DNA TGTGCCAGCAGTTATGACAGAAGAAACACCATATATTTT.

The rearrangement links TRBV6-1 to TRBJ2-3; D is possibly TRBD1 (8 bases). From germline, CDR1 is MNHNS and CDR2 SASEGT. The CDR3 runs 16 residues. V was cut by 5 bases and J by 2 bases, with 17 bases left in between. CDR3 amino acids: CASSTAGQVDTDTQYF. DNA for the CDR3: TGTGCCAGCAGTACAGCGGGACAGGTCGACACAGATACGCAGTATTTT.

There are many counts of this clonotype. V gene TRBV7-8 combines with J gene TRBJ2-3; TRBD2 is a possible D gene (5 bases). Germline V gene sequence: CDR1 SGHVS, CDR2 FQNEAQ. V was clipped by 1 base and J by 2 bases, with 7 bases between them. There are 14 residues in the CDR3. In DNA form, the CDR3 reads TGTGCCAGCAGCTTAGGGGAGATCACAGATACGCAGTATTTT. It translates to CASSLGEITDTQYF. Combining the CDR3 with reference TRBV7-8 and TRBJ2-3 gives the whole variable domain GAGVSQSPRYKVAKRGQDVALRCDPISGHVSLFWYQQALGQGPEFLTYFQNEAQLDKSGLPSDRFFAERPEGSVSTLKIQRTQQEDSAVYLCASSLGEITDTQYFGPGTRLTVL.

This chain connects TRBV12-3 or TRBV12-4 to TRBJ2-3, with 12 positions matching TRBD1. The CDR3 is 19 amino acids. The V segment lost 6 bases and the J segment 0 bases; nucleotides outside the gene matches: 13. Written as DNA, the CDR3 is TGTGCCAGCAGGTGGGACAGGGGGCCCGTGTATGCTAGCACAGATACGCAGTATTTT. Encoded protein: CASRWDRGPVYASTDTQYF.

This clonotype has a handful of counts. The chain links TRBV7-2 to TRBJ2-5, with 9 bases lining up with TRBD2. The CDR3 has 15 residues. The germline V gene has CDR1 SGHTA and CDR2 FQGNSA. The ends lost 5 bases at V and 2 bases at J; junction bases unmatched: 6. In DNA form, the CDR3 reads TGTGCCAGCAGCCAGACTAGCGGACTACAAGAGACCCAGTACTTC. Its protein is CASSQTSGLQETQYF.

This clonotype was counted at least ten times. V usage is TRBV12-3 or TRBV12-4 and J usage is TRBJ1-3, with 8 nucleotides matching TRBD1. The CDR3 is made up of 15 amino acids. The V segment lost 5 bases and the J segment 2 bases; nucleotides outside the gene matches: 5. This CDR3 reads CASSPRTGPGNTIYF. The CDR3 DNA reads as TGTGCCAGCAGTCCCCGGACAGGGCCTGGAAACACCATATATTTT.

This clonotype was observed many times. V usage is TRBV7-3 and J usage is TRBJ2-1; possibly TRBD1 or TRBD2 for D (6 bases each). There are 15 residues in the CDR3. In germline, CDR1 is SGHTA, CDR2 FQGTGA. The V end lost 5 bases, the J end lost 2 bases, and 13 bases lay between the germline ends. The CDR3 sequence: CASSPRGGAYNEQFF. The CDR3 nucleotides are TGTGCCAGCAGCCCCAGGGGCGGGGCCTACAATGAGCAGTTCTTC.

The chain recombines TRBV20-1 with TRBJ2-7; no clear D gene. The CDR3 sequence is 14 residues long. CDR1 and CDR2 (germline): DFQATT, SNEGSKA (reference sequence). V was pared by 1 base and J by 6 bases, with 16 bases between. CDR3 coding DNA: TGCAGTGCTAGAGCTTTCCCTCCAAGAGCCGAGCAGTACTTC. Translated: CSARAFPPRAEQYF.

This clonotype occurred a few times. This chain uses TRBV29-1 with TRBJ1-1, with a possible D match to TRBD1 (5 bases). CDR3 length: 14 residues. Trimming stripped 1 base from V and 3 bases from J, with 12 bases between. The germline V gene has CDR1 SQVTM and CDR2 ANQGSEA. CDR3 region: CSVEGGVRDTEAFF. CDR3 nucleotide sequence: TGCAGCGTTGAAGGGGGGGTACGGGACACTGAAGCTTTCTTT.

This clonotype was seen more than once but under ten times. This chain links TRBV12-3 or TRBV12-4 with TRBJ1-2, with 8 bases aligning to TRBD1. The CDR3 is made up of 13 amino acids. V was clipped by 6 bases and J by 7 bases; unmatched bases: 7. The CDR3 here is CASSYRTGIGYTF. The CDR3, as DNA: TGTGCCAGCAGCTATAGGACAGGGATTGGCTACACCTTC.

This clonotype has at least ten counts. The chain is built from TRBV28 and TRBJ1-6; the match to TRBD1 covers 8 bases. Germline V gives CDR1 MDHEN, CDR2 SYDVKM. This CDR3 spans 14 amino acids. Trimming cost V 5 bases and J 10 bases; bases outside gene matches: 7. Written as DNA, the CDR3 is TGTGCCAGCAGTCCTGGGACAGGCTTATCACCCCTCCACTTT. Amino acid sequence: CASSPGTGLSPLHF.

Only a few counts were recorded for this clonotype. The chain joins TRBV4-1 to TRBJ1-2; D gene ambiguous. The germline V gene has CDR1 MGHRA and CDR2 YSYEKL. This CDR3 comprises 15 residues. Trimming removed 1 base at V and 4 bases at J, with 13 bases between. CDR3 in amino acids: CASSQGEGATYGYTF. CDR3 nucleotide sequence: TGCGCCAGCAGCCAAGGGGAGGGTGCTACCTATGGCTACACCTTC.

The chain recombines TRBV6-1 with TRBJ1-1; D possibly corresponds to TRBD1 (5 bases). From germline, CDR1 is MNHNS and CDR2 SASEGT. The CDR3 covers 14 residues. Trimming pared 8 bases from V and 4 bases from J, leaving 17 bases between. The CDR3 DNA reads as TGTGCCAGCGGGGGAGGAGTTACCTTCACTGAAGCTTTCTTT. Translated, it gives CASGGGVTFTEAFF.

A remark on this clonotype: It is likely a read error, because the conserved phenylalanine at the end of the CDR3 is missing. V usage is TRBV12-3 or TRBV12-4 and J usage is TRBJ1-2; 8 bases line up with TRBD1. This CDR3 is built from 14 residues. V shed 6 bases, J shed 9 bases, and the junction held 12 bases outside the gene matches. The CDR3 sequence is CASSRTTGVVSYTL. The CDR3 nucleotides read TGTGCCAGCAGCCGCACGACAGGGGTAGTCAGCTACACCTTA.

The J gene is TRBJ1-4, the V gene TRBV7-6; D gene uncertain. This CDR3 has 14 amino acids. V was clipped by 5 bases and J by 5 bases, with 12 bases between them. Germline lookup yields CDR1 SGHVS and CDR2 FNYEAQ. CDR3 in amino acids: CASSPDDFNEKLFF. CDR3 in DNA: TGTGCCAGCAGCCCGGACGATTTCAATGAAAAACTGTTTTTT.

The V call is TRBV28, the J call TRBJ2-1; 7 bases fit TRBD2. The CDR3 extends over 15 amino acids. Trimming removed 5 bases from V and 7 bases from J; junction bases left unmatched: 11. CDR1 is MDHEN and CDR2 is SYDVKM in the germline V gene. The CDR3 here is CASSLLARIGNEQFF. The CDR3 DNA follows: TGTGCCAGCAGTCTACTAGCGCGAATTGGTAATGAGCAGTTCTTC.